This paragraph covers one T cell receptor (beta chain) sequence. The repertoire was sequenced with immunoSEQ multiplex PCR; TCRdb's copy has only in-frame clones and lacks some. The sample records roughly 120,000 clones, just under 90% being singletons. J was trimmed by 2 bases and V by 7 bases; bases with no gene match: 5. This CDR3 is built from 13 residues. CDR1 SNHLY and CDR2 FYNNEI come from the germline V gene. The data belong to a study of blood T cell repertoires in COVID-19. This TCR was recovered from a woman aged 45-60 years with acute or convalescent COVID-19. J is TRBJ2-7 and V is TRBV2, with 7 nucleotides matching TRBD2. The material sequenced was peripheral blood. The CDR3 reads CASNGLGAYEQYF. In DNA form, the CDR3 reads TGTGCCAGCAACGGACTAGGGGCCTACGAGCAGTACTTC.